Sequencing of this T cell receptor beta chain was carried out in a study of T cell repertoires in breast cancer. A second nested PCR with blocking oligonucleotides suppressed unpaired genes. MiXCR, applied by TCRdb to the emulsion pairing reads, yields one record per CDR3 protein. Of approximately 37,000 distinct CDR3 sequences listed, under 50% are singletons. Primers covering all TCR V genes were used in emulsion RT-PCR on CD8+ T cells. Positively selected CD8+ T cells rested overnight with 10 IU/mL IL-2 before emulsion RT-PCR. This clonotype appeared a few times. The source of this sequence is a pool of human donors with breast cancer or a healthy control (not recorded which). Sequenced input: CD8+ T cells.

The CDR3 protein is CASSLEGQSLDYTF. The CDR3 DNA reads as TGCGCCAGCAGCTTGGAAGGCCAAAGCTTAGACTACACCTTC. The chain recombines TRBV5-1 with TRBJ1-2, with unresolved D. This CDR3 region has 14 residues. Trimming removed 0 bases from V and 10 bases from J, with 16 bases in between. CDR1 SGHRS and CDR2 YFSETQ come from the germline V gene.